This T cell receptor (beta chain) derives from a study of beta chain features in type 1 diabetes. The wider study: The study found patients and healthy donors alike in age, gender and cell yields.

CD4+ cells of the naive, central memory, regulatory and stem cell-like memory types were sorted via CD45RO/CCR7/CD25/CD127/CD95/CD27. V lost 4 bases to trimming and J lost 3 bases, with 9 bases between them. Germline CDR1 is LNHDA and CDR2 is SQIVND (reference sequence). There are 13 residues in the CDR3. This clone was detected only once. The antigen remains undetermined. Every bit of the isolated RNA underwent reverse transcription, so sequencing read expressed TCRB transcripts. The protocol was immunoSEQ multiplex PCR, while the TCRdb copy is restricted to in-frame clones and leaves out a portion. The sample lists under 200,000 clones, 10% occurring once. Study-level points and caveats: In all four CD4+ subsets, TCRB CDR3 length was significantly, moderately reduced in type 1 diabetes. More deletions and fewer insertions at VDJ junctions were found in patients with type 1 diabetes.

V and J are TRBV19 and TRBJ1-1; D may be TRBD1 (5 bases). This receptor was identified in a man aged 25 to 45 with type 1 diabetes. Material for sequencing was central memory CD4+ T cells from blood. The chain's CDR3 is CASSTGFDTEAFF. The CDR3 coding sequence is TGTGCCAGTAGTACAGGGTTCGACACTGAAGCTTTCTTT.